Listed below are T cell receptor beta chains from one sample, sequenced in a study of naive and memory T cell subsets. In TCRdb, the UMI-ligation and nested PCR reads were re-called with MiXCR into one record per CDR3 protein. The data contain 20,000 to 25,000 distinct CDR3 sequences, around 8.8% of them seen just once; the ten biggest clones take up approximately 21%. The sequenced sample was central memory CD8+ T cells from blood. Source of these receptors: a human donor in good health. CDR3s include the opening cysteine and the closing phenylalanine or tryptophan. Fields, in order: V gene, D gene, clone size, J gene, CDR3 DNA, CDR3 protein. D genes are given only for firm matches. Size tells how often a clone was seen (once, few, many) or the class of an expanded clone, and some rows leave it out.

v_gene: TRBV30; d_gene: TRBD2; abundance: many; j_gene: TRBJ2-7; CDR3nt: TGTGCCTGGAGCCTGACTAGCGGGGGGCCCTACGAGCAGTACTTC; CDR3aa: CAWSLTSGGPYEQYF
v_gene: TRBV6-2/TRBV6-3; d_gene: .; abundance: many; j_gene: TRBJ2-2; CDR3nt: TGTGCCAGCAGTTACTCGGAGAACACCGGGGAGCTGTTTTTT; CDR3aa: CASSYSENTGELFF
v_gene: TRBV29-1; d_gene: TRBD1; abundance: .; j_gene: TRBJ1-2; CDR3nt: TGCAGCGTGAATTACAGGGGTAACTATGGCTACACCTTC; CDR3aa: CSVNYRGNYGYTF
v_gene: TRBV15; d_gene: .; abundance: few; j_gene: TRBJ2-7; CDR3nt: TGTGCCACCAGCCGAGGGGGCTCCTACGAGCAGTACTTC; CDR3aa: CATSRGGSYEQYF
v_gene: TRBV20-1; d_gene: .; abundance: medium-sized; j_gene: TRBJ1-6; CDR3nt: TGCAGTGCTAGAAGCGAGGGCGATAGTTCACCCCTCCACTTT; CDR3aa: CSARSEGDSSPLHF
v_gene: TRBV6-4; d_gene: TRBD2; abundance: .; j_gene: TRBJ2-3; CDR3nt: TGTGCCAGCAGTGTCTCGGCGGGAGGGCTAACAGATACGCAGTATTTT; CDR3aa: CASSVSAGGLTDTQYF
v_gene: TRBV2; d_gene: .; abundance: many; j_gene: TRBJ1-1; CDR3nt: TGTGCCAGCAGTAGGCCAGGGGACACTGAAGCTTTCTTT; CDR3aa: CASSRPGDTEAFF
v_gene: TRBV19; d_gene: .; abundance: many; j_gene: TRBJ2-7; CDR3nt: TGTGCCAGTAGTATAGAAGCGGGTGGCTCCTACGAGCAGTACTTC; CDR3aa: CASSIEAGGSYEQYF
v_gene: TRBV24-1; d_gene: TRBD2; abundance: .; j_gene: TRBJ2-1; CDR3nt: TGTGCCACCAGTGATCGTACTAGCGGGAGATACAATGAGCAGTTCTTC; CDR3aa: CATSDRTSGRYNEQFF
v_gene: TRBV12-3/TRBV12-4; d_gene: .; abundance: .; j_gene: TRBJ2-3; CDR3nt: TGTGCCAGCAGTTTCTCAGCTAGCACAGATACGCAGTATTTT; CDR3aa: CASSFSASTDTQYF
v_gene: TRBV24-1; d_gene: .; abundance: few; j_gene: TRBJ2-2; CDR3nt: TGTGCCACCAGTGAGACGGGAACGAACACCGGGGAGCTGTTTTTT; CDR3aa: CATSETGTNTGELFF
v_gene: TRBV20-1; d_gene: .; abundance: many; j_gene: TRBJ1-5; CDR3nt: TGCAGTGCTAGATACCCGTCCGGGGGAAATCAGCCCCAGCATTTT; CDR3aa: CSARYPSGGNQPQHF
v_gene: TRBV4-3; d_gene: .; abundance: .; j_gene: TRBJ2-7; CDR3nt: TGCGCCAGCAGCCAAGTGCTGGGTAATCGCTACGAGCAGTACTTC; CDR3aa: CASSQVLGNRYEQYF
v_gene: TRBV29-1; d_gene: TRBD2; abundance: few; j_gene: TRBJ2-5; CDR3nt: TGCAGCGCAACCCAATTAGGCGGGAGGCGTGAAGGGACCCAGTACTTC; CDR3aa: CSATQLGGRREGTQYF
v_gene: TRBV6-4; d_gene: .; abundance: many; j_gene: TRBJ2-1; CDR3nt: TGTGCCAGCAGTGACTCTGAGTACGGCTCCTACAATGAGCAGTTCTTC; CDR3aa: CASSDSEYGSYNEQFF
v_gene: TRBV20-1; d_gene: .; abundance: medium-sized; j_gene: TRBJ2-7; CDR3nt: TGCAGTGCTAGGGTGCGGGACTACGAGCAGTACTTC; CDR3aa: CSARVRDYEQYF
v_gene: TRBV3-1; d_gene: .; abundance: .; j_gene: TRBJ2-5; CDR3nt: TGTGCCAGCAGCCAAGGGGACCGGGACTTACGGAAAGAGACCCAGTACTTC; CDR3aa: CASSQGDRDLRKETQYF
v_gene: TRBV7-2; d_gene: TRBD1; abundance: many; j_gene: TRBJ2-5; CDR3nt: TGTGCCAGCAGCCCCACAGGGGATAGGGAGACCCAGTACTTC; CDR3aa: CASSPTGDRETQYF
v_gene: TRBV16; d_gene: TRBD1; abundance: many; j_gene: TRBJ2-1; CDR3nt: TGTGCCAGCAGCCTGGGACAGGGAATTTGGAATGAGCAGTTCTTC; CDR3aa: CASSLGQGIWNEQFF
v_gene: TRBV28; d_gene: TRBD1; abundance: few; j_gene: TRBJ1-2; CDR3nt: TGTGCCAGCAGCCGGGACAGGGGAATCTATGGCTACACCTTC; CDR3aa: CASSRDRGIYGYTF
v_gene: TRBV28; d_gene: TRBD2; abundance: many; j_gene: TRBJ2-1; CDR3nt: TGTGCCAGCAGTTTTTCGGGGACGGGACTAGCGGGAGTCAATGAGCAGTTCTTC; CDR3aa: CASSFSGTGLAGVNEQFF
v_gene: TRBV30; d_gene: .; abundance: few; j_gene: TRBJ2-7; CDR3nt: TGTGCCTGGAGTGGTCGGACAGCCTACGAGCAGTACTTC; CDR3aa: CAWSGRTAYEQYF
v_gene: TRBV19; d_gene: .; abundance: .; j_gene: TRBJ2-1; CDR3nt: TGTGCCACGCTAGCGCCCCGGGATGAGCAGTTCTTC; CDR3aa: CATLAPRDEQFF
v_gene: TRBV3-1; d_gene: TRBD1; abundance: many; j_gene: TRBJ2-1; CDR3nt: TGTGCCAGCAGCCTGACAGGGAGTAATGAGCAGTTCTTC; CDR3aa: CASSLTGSNEQFF
v_gene: TRBV20-1; d_gene: TRBD2; abundance: large; j_gene: TRBJ2-1; CDR3nt: TGCAGTGCTTACCGGACTAGCGGGACCCCCCATGAGCAGTTCTTC; CDR3aa: CSAYRTSGTPHEQFF
v_gene: TRBV20-1; d_gene: .; abundance: .; j_gene: TRBJ2-5; CDR3nt: TGCAGTGCTAGAGACTACCGGGACACAGGGACCCAGTACTTC; CDR3aa: CSARDYRDTGTQYF
v_gene: TRBV4-1; d_gene: .; abundance: .; j_gene: TRBJ2-7; CDR3nt: TGCGCCAGCAGCCACGAAAGGGGCCATTCCTTAACGACCTACGAGCAGTACTTC; CDR3aa: CASSHERGHSLTTYEQYF
v_gene: TRBV15; d_gene: .; abundance: many; j_gene: TRBJ2-2; CDR3nt: TGTGCCACCAGCAGAGCTCATGACACCGGGGAGCTGTTTTTT; CDR3aa: CATSRAHDTGELFF
v_gene: TRBV29-1; d_gene: .; abundance: few; j_gene: TRBJ2-5; CDR3nt: TGCAGCGTCGTCTACTACGGGACCCAGTACTTC; CDR3aa: CSVVYYGTQYF
v_gene: TRBV7-8; d_gene: TRBD1; abundance: many; j_gene: TRBJ2-3; CDR3nt: TGTGCCAGCAGCACGGGACAGCCTAGCACAGATACGCAGTATTTT; CDR3aa: CASSTGQPSTDTQYF
v_gene: TRBV15; d_gene: TRBD2; abundance: many; j_gene: TRBJ2-5; CDR3nt: TGTGCCACCAGCACCTGGACTAGCGGGAACCAAGAGACCCAGTACTTC; CDR3aa: CATSTWTSGNQETQYF
v_gene: TRBV12-3/TRBV12-4; d_gene: TRBD2; abundance: many; j_gene: TRBJ2-1; CDR3nt: TGTGCCAGCAGTTTGGCTAGCGGGGTCTACAATGAGCAGTTCTTC; CDR3aa: CASSLASGVYNEQFF
v_gene: TRBV10-2; d_gene: .; abundance: .; j_gene: TRBJ1-6; CDR3nt: TGCGCCAGCAGTGCCGAGGGAACCCATTCACCCCTCCACTTT; CDR3aa: CASSAEGTHSPLHF
v_gene: TRBV29-1; d_gene: TRBD2; abundance: few; j_gene: TRBJ2-7; CDR3nt: TGCAGCGTAGGGACTAGCTTCTACGAGCAGTACTTC; CDR3aa: CSVGTSFYEQYF
v_gene: TRBV7-6; d_gene: .; abundance: .; j_gene: TRBJ2-1; CDR3nt: TGTGCCAGCAGCGTTCTGACAGCGAGCTCCTACAATGAGCAGTTCTTC; CDR3aa: CASSVLTASSYNEQFF
v_gene: TRBV6-4; d_gene: .; abundance: many; j_gene: TRBJ2-3; CDR3nt: TGTGCCAGCAGCACCTCCGGAAGAGATACGCAGTATTTT; CDR3aa: CASSTSGRDTQYF
v_gene: TRBV4-1; d_gene: TRBD1; abundance: few; j_gene: TRBJ1-5; CDR3nt: TGCGCCAGCAGCCAGGGACAGGTTCTTTATCAGCCCCAGCATTTT; CDR3aa: CASSQGQVLYQPQHF
v_gene: TRBV20-1; d_gene: .; abundance: few; j_gene: TRBJ2-1; CDR3nt: TGCAGTGCTAGAGATCCACTAGCAGGCGATGAGCAGTTCTTC; CDR3aa: CSARDPLAGDEQFF